This TCR beta chain was recovered during a study of cytomegalovirus exposure and HLA in healthy donors. The study's findings and limits: In a later analysis, TCR association rates varied by HLA locus: DRB1 most, HLA-C fewest. Further analysis was carried out later, and it showed several of the most significant clusters appearing linked to common viral pathogens.

A remark on this clone: Its target is unknown.

60 Vbeta and 13 Jbeta primers were used in PCR. The protocol was immunoSEQ multiplex PCR, while the TCRdb copy is restricted to in-frame clones and leaves out a portion. Here the sample spans 90,000 to 110,000 clones, around 73% being singletons. CDR3 length: 14 amino acids. CDR1 is LNHDA, CDR2 SQIVND, per germline (reference sequence). Trimming left V 6 bases short and J 3 bases short, with 12 bases between. The clonotype was recovered from a man between 35 and 55 years old in good health and CMV-seronegative. J is TRBJ1-3 and V is TRBV19, with D tentatively TRBD1 (5 bases). Sequencing input: PBMCs. As DNA, the CDR3 is TGTGCCAGTAGGCAGGGCCTTGTTGGAAACACCATATATTTT. It translates to CASRQGLVGNTIYF.